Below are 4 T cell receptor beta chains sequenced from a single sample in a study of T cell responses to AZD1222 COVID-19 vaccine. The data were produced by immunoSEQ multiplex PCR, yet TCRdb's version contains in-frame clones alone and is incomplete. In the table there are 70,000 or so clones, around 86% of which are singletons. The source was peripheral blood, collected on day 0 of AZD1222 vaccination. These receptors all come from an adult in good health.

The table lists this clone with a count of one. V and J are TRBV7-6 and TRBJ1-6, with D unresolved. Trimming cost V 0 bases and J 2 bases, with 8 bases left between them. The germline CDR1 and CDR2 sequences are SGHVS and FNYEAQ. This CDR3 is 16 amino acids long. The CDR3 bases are TGTGCCAGCAGCTTAGCTGTCTCCCCCTATAATTCACCCCTCCACTTT. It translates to CASSLAVSPYNSPLHF.

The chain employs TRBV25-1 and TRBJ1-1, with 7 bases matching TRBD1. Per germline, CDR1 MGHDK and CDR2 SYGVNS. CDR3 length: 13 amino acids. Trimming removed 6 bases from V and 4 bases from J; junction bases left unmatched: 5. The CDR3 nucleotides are TGTGCCAGCAGGCTACAGGGGAGCACTGAAGCTTTCTTT. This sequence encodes CASRLQGSTEAFF.

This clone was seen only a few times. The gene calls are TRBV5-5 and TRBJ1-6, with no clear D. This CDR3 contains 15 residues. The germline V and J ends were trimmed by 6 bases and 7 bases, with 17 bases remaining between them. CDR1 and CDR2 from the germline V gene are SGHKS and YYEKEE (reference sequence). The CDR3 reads CASTSRLSTNSPLHF. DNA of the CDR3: TGTGCCAGCACCTCGAGACTCAGCACAAATTCACCCCTCCACTTT.

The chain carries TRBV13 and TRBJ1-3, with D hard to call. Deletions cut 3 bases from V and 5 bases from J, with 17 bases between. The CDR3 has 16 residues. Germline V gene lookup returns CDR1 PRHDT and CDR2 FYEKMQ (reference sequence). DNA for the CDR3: TGTGCCAGCAGCTTTTCACCGGGCCCGGCGAGAAACACCATATATTTT. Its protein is CASSFSPGPARNTIYF.